One sample yielded the 20 T cell receptor beta chains listed below, sequenced in a study of PD-1 blockade in classical Hodgkin lymphoma (dated by TCRdb to about 2020). The time point label of this sample denotes: cycle 4 day 1 (C4D1), after more than five weeks of nivolumab. All trial patients had relapsed after autologous stem cell transplantation, with cohorts A, B and C differing in prior brentuximab vedotin exposure. Receptor libraries were prepared by the immunoSEQ multiplex PCR assay. TCRdb retrieved this table from immuneACCESS and kept in-frame rearrangements only. Not all clones are present; in checked studies, unresolved V genes account for under half, and no reason is known for the remainder. This sample has about 90,000 clones in its table, and 65% to 85% of those were observed once. The ten biggest clones cover approximately 15% of the sample. The source was peripheral blood mononuclear cells (PBMCs), collected before the fourth cycle of nivolumab. These receptor sequences come from a human donor with classical Hodgkin lymphoma.

The table lists this clone with a few counts. This chain uses TRBV7-8 with TRBJ2-1, with TRBD2 matching over 11 bases. The length of the CDR3 is 15 residues. V lost 6 bases to trimming and J lost 2 bases; unmatched junction nucleotides: 3. Germline V gene data show CDR1 as SGHVS and CDR2 as FQNEAQ. This CDR3 is CASRKGLAAYNEQFF. In DNA, the CDR3 is TGTGCCAGCAGGAAGGGACTAGCGGCCTACAATGAGCAGTTCTTC. Combining the CDR3 with reference TRBV7-8 and TRBJ2-1 gives the whole variable domain GAGVSQSPRYKVAKRGQDVALRCDPISGHVSLFWYQQALGQGPEFLTYFQNEAQLDKSGLPSDRFFAERPEGSVSTLKIQRTQQEDSAVYLCASRKGLAAYNEQFFGPGTRLTVL.

The V gene is TRBV5-1, the J gene TRBJ1-2; D is uncertain. The CDR3 is made up of 13 amino acids. Germline CDR1 is SGHRS and CDR2 is YFSETQ. V shed 0 bases and J shed 7 bases, with 10 bases lying between them. The CDR3 DNA sequence: TGCGCCAGCAGCTTGGCCCGGGGAGCTGGCTACACCTTC. Translated: CASSLARGAGYTF.

The chain has TRBV28 and TRBJ2-7; D call uncertain. V lost 5 bases and J 2 bases, leaving 7 bases between the germline ends. Germline lookup yields CDR1 MDHEN and CDR2 SYDVKM. The CDR3 is made up of 12 amino acids. CDR3 in amino acids: CASSLPAYEQYF. CDR3 nucleotides: TGTGCCAGCAGTCTCCCGGCCTACGAGCAGTACTTC.

The chain carries TRBV7-2 and TRBJ1-5; D is possibly TRBD1 (5 bases). The CDR3 loop spans 15 amino acids. Trimming stripped 5 bases from V and 7 bases from J, with 18 bases between. The V gene's germline CDR1 is SGHTA and CDR2 FQGNSA. The CDR3 coding sequence is TGTGCCAGCAGCCCTGTAATCGGGGGAGGACAGCCCCAGCATTTT. Amino acid sequence: CASSPVIGGGQPQHF.

This clone has only a few counts. One base away lies a much larger clone, so this may be a sequencing read error. The DNA for the CDR3 is TGTGCCAGCAGCTACGGACAGGGGCGGGAGCAGTACTTC. Amino acids: CASSYGQGREQYF. The V gene is TRBV11-2, the J gene TRBJ2-7; 9 bases agree with TRBD1. V was clipped by 4 bases and J by 7 bases; unmatched bases: 5. In germline, CDR1 is SGHAT, CDR2 FQNNGV. The CDR3 sequence is 13 residues long.

The chain recombines TRBV4-1 with TRBJ2-1, with 10 bases matching TRBD2. There are 14 residues in the CDR3. V trimming: 1 base; J trimming: 15 bases; junction bases outside the gene matches: 9. Germline loops: CDR1 MGHRA, CDR2 YSYEKL. The CDR3 bases are TGCGCCAGCAGCCAAGTGGGGCTAGCGGGAGATCGGTTCTTC. Translated, it gives CASSQVGLAGDRFF.

The genes are TRBV9 and TRBJ2-5; 11 bases are shared with TRBD1. This CDR3 is 15 amino acids long. V shed 0 bases and J 5 bases; nucleotides not matched to a gene: 3. CDR1 is SGDLS, CDR2 YYNGEE, per germline. CDR3 sequence: CASSVGTGGGETQYF. CDR3 in DNA: TGTGCCAGCAGCGTAGGGACAGGGGGCGGGGAGACCCAGTACTTC.

This sequence joins TRBV6-6 and TRBJ1-2, with D unresolved. Trimming removed 7 bases at V and 5 bases at J, with 14 bases between. The CDR3 is 13 residues long. Looked up from germline, CDR1 is MNHNY and CDR2 is SVGAGI (reference sequence). CDR3: CASTQELLYGYTF. CDR3 coding DNA: TGTGCCAGCACCCAGGAACTGCTGTATGGCTACACCTTC.

CDR3 DNA: TGTGCCAGCAGTCACAGTCCCGTCTATTACAATGAGCAGTTCTTC. This codes for CASSHSPVYYNEQFF. The J gene is TRBJ2-1, the V gene TRBV27; D remains unclear. The CDR3 is made up of 15 amino acids. Germline assignment: CDR1 MNHEY and CDR2 SMNVEV (reference sequence). Trimming pared 5 bases from V and 4 bases from J, leaving 15 bases between.

J is TRBJ1-2 and V is TRBV28; D gene uncertain. The CDR3 spans 12 residues. V dropped 7 bases and J dropped 7 bases, with 13 bases sitting between them. The V gene's germline CDR1 is MDHEN and CDR2 SYDVKM. As DNA, the CDR3 is TGTGCCAGCACCTCCGAGGTCGTTGGCTACACCTTC. Encoded protein: CASTSEVVGYTF.

V gene TRBV2 combines with J gene TRBJ2-2; no definite D call. This CDR3 contains 15 residues. Per germline, CDR1 SNHLY and CDR2 FYNNEI. Trimming took 5 bases from V and 2 from J, leaving 12 bases between them. The chain's CDR3 is CASSLDGPNTGELFF. As DNA, the CDR3 is TGTGCCAGCAGTCTGGACGGTCCCAACACCGGGGAGCTGTTTTTT.

The CDR3 DNA follows: TGTGCCTGGCATAGTTACAGGGGGCTAAGGTATTCCTATGGCTACACCTTC. It specifies CAWHSYRGLRYSYGYTF. The chain joins TRBV30 to TRBJ1-2; TRBD1 agrees at 9 bases. Germline V CDR1 and CDR2: GTSNPN, SVGIG (reference sequence). This CDR3 has 17 amino acids. The junction had 17 bases not matched to a gene; V was cut back by 5 bases and J by 4 bases.

V is TRBV5-1 and J is TRBJ2-5; 7 nucleotides agree with TRBD2. V trimming: 0 bases; J trimming: 1 base; junction bases outside the gene matches: 3. The germline gives CDR1 SGHRS, CDR2 YFSETQ. The CDR3 length is 15 residues. CDR3 DNA: TGCGCCAGCAGCTTGGGGGACTATACCCAAGAGACCCAGTACTTC. Protein sequence: CASSLGDYTQETQYF.

This sequence joins TRBV6-5 and TRBJ2-7; unclear D gene. Trimming cost V 2 bases and J 3 bases, with 5 bases left between them. Germline V gene sequence: CDR1 MNHEY, CDR2 SVGAGI. CDR3 size: 12 residues. The CDR3 sequence: CASSYAGYEQYF. CDR3 DNA sequence: TGTGCCAGCAGTTACGCAGGCTACGAGCAGTACTTC.

V and J are TRBV6-5 and TRBJ1-1; D unresolved. Germline assignment: CDR1 MNHEY and CDR2 SVGAGI. The CDR3 extends over 15 amino acids. V was clipped by 3 bases and J by 0 bases, with 11 bases between them. The DNA for the CDR3 is TGTGCCAGCAGTTATATCGCGACCATGAACACTGAAGCTTTCTTT. As protein: CASSYIATMNTEAFF.

The chain is built from TRBV6-6 and TRBJ1-1; no reliable D call. The CDR3 extends over 14 amino acids. Germline V gene lookup returns CDR1 MNHNY and CDR2 SVGAGI (reference sequence). V lost 0 bases and J lost 1, with 6 bases in between. The CDR3 loop is CASSYSDTNTEAFF. The DNA of the CDR3 is TGTGCCAGCAGTTACTCAGACACGAACACTGAAGCTTTCTTT.

V gene TRBV4-2 combines with J gene TRBJ2-1, with TRBD2 matching 9 bases. The CDR3 covers 16 residues. Germline CDR1 LGHNA, CDR2 YNFKEQ. The junction had 9 bases not matched to a gene; V was cut back by 3 bases and J by 6 bases. The CDR3 spells CASSQTLAGPSNEQFF. In nucleotides, the CDR3 is TGTGCCAGCAGCCAGACCCTAGCGGGACCTTCCAATGAGCAGTTCTTC.

The chain combines TRBV28 with TRBJ1-1; maybe TRBD1 (6 bases). V lost 5 bases to trimming and J lost 1 base, with 14 bases between them. CDR1 is MDHEN and CDR2 is SYDVKM in the germline V gene. The CDR3 totals 15 residues. CDR3 nucleotide sequence: TGTGCCAGCAGTCCGACAGGCTCCAGGAACACTGAAGCTTTCTTT. This gives the protein CASSPTGSRNTEAFF.

The chain links TRBV28 to TRBJ2-4; either TRBD1 or TRBD2 may supply D (6 bases each). The CDR3 sequence is 18 residues long. Trimming cost V 7 bases and J 2 bases, with 24 bases left between them. Germline values: CDR1 MDHEN, CDR2 SYDVKM. The CDR3, as DNA: TGTGCCAGCATTAAATTTCCGGGAGAGGGGGGAACCAAAAACATTCAGTACTTC. Its translation: CASIKFPGEGGTKNIQYF.

This chain links TRBV9 with TRBJ2-1; D call uncertain. V shed 3 bases and J shed 10 bases, with 8 bases lying between them. Germline loops: CDR1 SGDLS, CDR2 YYNGEE. The CDR3 has 11 residues. The CDR3 sequence: CASSAGNEQFF. The CDR3 bases are TGTGCCAGCAGCGCAGGAAACGAGCAGTTCTTC. The whole variable domain, filled in from reference TRBV9 and TRBJ2-1, reads DSGVTQTPKHLITATGQRVTLRCSPRSGDLSVYWYQQSLDQGLQFLIQYYNGEERAKGNILERFSAQQFPDLHSELNLSSLELGDSALYFCASSAGNEQFFGPGTRLTVL.